The clone carrying this T cell receptor (beta chain) was seen at least ten times. The data originate from a study of T cells in Graves' hyperthyroidism and ophthalmopathy. Amplification yielded TCR beta CDR3 regions, with RNA transcripts as the source. An initial round of RT-PCR targeting the TCR CDR3 relied on the HTBI primer set. Via MiXCR, TCRdb re-called the multiplex PCR reads, giving one row per CDR3 protein. The sample yields more than 300,000 distinct CDR3 sequences, 11% to 15% seen once. The V and J ends lost 5 bases and 2 bases, in that order; junction bases with no gene match: 4. Looked up from germline, CDR1 is MNHEY and CDR2 is SMNVEV (reference sequence). The CDR3 totals 14 residues.

Sequencing input: blood. The V gene is TRBV27, the J gene TRBJ2-7; TRBD2 agrees at 9 bases. The TCR originated in a woman aged 25 to 39 with Graves' hyperthyroidism. DNA for the CDR3: TGTGCCAGCAGTCCAGCGGGAGGTCCCTACGAGCAGTACTTC. This translates into CASSPAGGPYEQYF.